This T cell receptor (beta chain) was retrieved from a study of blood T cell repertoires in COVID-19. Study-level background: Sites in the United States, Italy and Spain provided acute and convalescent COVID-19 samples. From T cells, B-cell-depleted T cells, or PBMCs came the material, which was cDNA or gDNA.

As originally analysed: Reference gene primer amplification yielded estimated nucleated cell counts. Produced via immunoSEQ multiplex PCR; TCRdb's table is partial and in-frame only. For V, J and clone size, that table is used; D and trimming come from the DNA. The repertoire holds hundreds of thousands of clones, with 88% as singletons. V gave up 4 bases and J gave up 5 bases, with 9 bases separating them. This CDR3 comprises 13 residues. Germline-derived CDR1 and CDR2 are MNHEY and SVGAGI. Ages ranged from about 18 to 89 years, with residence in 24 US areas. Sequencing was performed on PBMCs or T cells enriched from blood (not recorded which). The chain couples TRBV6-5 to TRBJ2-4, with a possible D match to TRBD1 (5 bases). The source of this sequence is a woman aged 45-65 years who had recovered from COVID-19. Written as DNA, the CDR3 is TGTGCCAGCAGTTCGCTGACAGAAAACATTCAGTACTTC. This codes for CASSSLTENIQYF.